Following are 12 T cell receptor beta chains from one sample sequenced in a study of PD-1 blockade in classical Hodgkin lymphoma. Sequenced by immunoSEQ multiplex PCR; TCRdb stores in-frame clones only, minus some. The sample records 80,000 to 100,000 clones, over 85% being singletons. All the patients suffered relapse after autologous stem cell transplantation, and brentuximab vedotin exposure differed. Specimen: peripheral blood mononuclear cells (PBMCs), collected at baseline. Receptors originate from a human donor with classical Hodgkin lymphoma.

This clone is a singleton in its sample. The V gene is TRBV11-1, the J gene TRBJ1-2; 7 bases line up with TRBD1. The CDR3 runs to 15 residues. The V gene end was trimmed by 3 bases and the J gene end by 5 bases; junction bases not matched to a gene: 9. Germline V gene sequence: CDR1 SGHAT, CDR2 FQDESV (reference sequence). This CDR3 is CASSLGAGTAYGYTF. CDR3 DNA sequence: TGTGCCAGCAGCTTGGGAGCCGGGACAGCTTATGGCTACACCTTC.

Here the CDR3 DNA reads TGTGCCAGCAGCGTAGAGGAGTATGGGGAATGGGAGACCCAGTACTTC. Translating gives CASSVEEYGEWETQYF. V usage is TRBV9 and J usage is TRBJ2-5; D uncertain. Trimming shortened V by 0 bases and J by 5 bases, and 17 bases separated the two germline ends. The length of the CDR3 is 16 residues. Germline V gene data show CDR1 as SGDLS and CDR2 as YYNGEE.

This chain joins TRBV28 and TRBJ2-5; 9 positions match TRBD2. CDR1 and CDR2 from the germline V gene are MDHEN and SYDVKM. The CDR3 is 15 residues long. The trim removed 6 bases at V and 2 bases at J, leaving 7 bases unmatched. CDR3 DNA sequence: TGTGCCAGCAGCCCGTCGACTAGCGGTCAAGAGACCCAGTACTTC. It specifies CASSPSTSGQETQYF.

The chain uses TRBV19 and TRBJ1-5; 11 bases agree with TRBD1. The V gene's germline CDR1 is LNHDA and CDR2 SQIVND (reference sequence). This CDR3 has 14 amino acids. J gave up 6 bases and V 7 bases, and 5 bases lay outside the gene matches. The CDR3 DNA reads TGTGCCAGTACCATGGACAGGGGGCTTCAGCCCCAGCATTTT. The encoded protein is CASTMDRGLQPQHF.

The rearrangement links TRBV11-2 to TRBJ2-5; D not resolved. The V gene lost 5 bases and the J gene lost 5 bases, with 9 bases spanning the gap. The CDR3 contains 12 residues. CDR1 and CDR2 (germline): SGHAT, FQNNGV. The CDR3 sequence: CASSPQVETQYF. The CDR3 bases are TGTGCCAGCAGCCCTCAGGTGGAGACCCAGTACTTC.

The chain combines TRBV18 with TRBJ2-3, with 9 bases that match TRBD1. J lost 4 bases, V lost 6 bases, and 8 bases had no gene match. Germline V gene lookup returns CDR1 KGHSH and CDR2 LQKENI. The CDR3 runs 15 residues. CDR3 residues: CASSSRDRVPDTQYF. As DNA, the CDR3 is TGTGCCAGCTCTTCCCGGGACAGGGTACCAGATACGCAGTATTTT.

The chain joins TRBV28 to TRBJ2-1; perhaps TRBD1 as D (6 bases). The CDR3 sequence is 14 residues long. V lost 2 bases to trimming and J lost 7 bases, with 12 bases between them. Germline assignment: CDR1 MDHEN and CDR2 SYDVKM. CDR3 nucleotides: TGTGCCAGCAGTTTAACAACTACAGGGAATGAGCAGTTCTTC. Amino acid sequence: CASSLTTTGNEQFF.

The rearrangement links TRBV30 to TRBJ2-7, with 10 bases fitting TRBD1. Germline values: CDR1 GTSNPN, CDR2 SVGIG (reference sequence). The CDR3 contains 14 residues. The trim removed 2 bases at V and 2 bases at J, leaving 3 bases unmatched. CDR3 sequence reads: CAWSLGQGAYEQYF. Written as DNA, the CDR3 is TGTGCCTGGAGTCTCGGACAGGGGGCCTACGAGCAGTACTTC.

The count of this clone is one. V and J are TRBV6-1 and TRBJ2-3; possible D gene TRBD2, 5 bases. Looked up from germline, CDR1 is MNHNS and CDR2 is SASEGT. CDR3 length: 15 amino acids. V dropped 6 bases and J dropped 2 bases, with 15 bases sitting between them. The CDR3 spells CASSVRRWDTDTQYF. As DNA, the CDR3 is TGTGCCAGCAGCGTAAGGAGGTGGGACACAGATACGCAGTATTTT.

The rearrangement links TRBV19 to TRBJ1-1; 7 bases map to TRBD1. The CDR3 totals 16 residues. Trimming took 2 bases from V and 5 from J; bases not matched to a gene: 11. The germline V gene encodes CDR1 LNHDA and CDR2 SQIVND (reference sequence). The CDR3 nucleotides read TGTGCCAGTAGTATAAGGGCAGGGGGAAGTGGTACTGAAGCTTTCTTT. This gives the protein CASSIRAGGSGTEAFF.

This chain uses TRBV6-1 with TRBJ1-2, with D possibly being TRBD1 (5 bases). V lost 6 bases and J 9 bases, leaving 20 bases between the germline ends. Germline V gene lookup returns CDR1 MNHNS and CDR2 SASEGT. This CDR3 is built from 14 residues. The chain's CDR3 is CASRVPDTLRSYTF. CDR3 nucleotides: TGTGCCAGCAGGGTCCCGGACACCCTTCGGAGCTACACCTTC.

The chain uses TRBV28 and TRBJ1-1; 7 bases are shared with TRBD1. The J segment lost 4 bases and the V segment lost 8 bases, leaving 10 bases of the junction unmatched. Germline lookup yields CDR1 MDHEN and CDR2 SYDVKM. This CDR3 contains 14 residues. CDR3: CASGTQTGRTEAFF. CDR3 in DNA: TGTGCCAGCGGTACACAGACAGGGCGCACTGAAGCTTTCTTT.